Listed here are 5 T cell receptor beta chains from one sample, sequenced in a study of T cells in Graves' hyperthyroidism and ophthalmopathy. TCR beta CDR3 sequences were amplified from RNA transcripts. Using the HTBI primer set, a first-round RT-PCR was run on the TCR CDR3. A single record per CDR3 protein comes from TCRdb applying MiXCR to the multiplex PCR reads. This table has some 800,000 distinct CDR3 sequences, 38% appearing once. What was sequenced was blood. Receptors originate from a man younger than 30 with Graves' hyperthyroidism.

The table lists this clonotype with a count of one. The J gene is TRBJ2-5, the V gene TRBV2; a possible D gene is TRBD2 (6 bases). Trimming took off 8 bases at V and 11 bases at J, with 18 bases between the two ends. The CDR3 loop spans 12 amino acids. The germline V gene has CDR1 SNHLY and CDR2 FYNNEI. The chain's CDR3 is CASEQEGDPQYF. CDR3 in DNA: TGTGCCAGCGAGCAGGAGGGCGACCCTCAGTACTTC.

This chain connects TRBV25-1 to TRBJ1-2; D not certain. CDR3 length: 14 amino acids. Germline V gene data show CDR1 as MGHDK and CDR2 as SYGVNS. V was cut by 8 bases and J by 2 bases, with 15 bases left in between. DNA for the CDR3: TGTGCCAGCGGCACTCGATCCGCGAACTATGGCTACACCTTC. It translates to CASGTRSANYGYTF.

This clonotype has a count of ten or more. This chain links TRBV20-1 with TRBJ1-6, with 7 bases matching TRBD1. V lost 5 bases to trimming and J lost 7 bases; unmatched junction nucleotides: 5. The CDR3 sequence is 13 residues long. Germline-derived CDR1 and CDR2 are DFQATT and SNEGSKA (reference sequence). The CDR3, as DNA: TGCAGTGCTGCCCCGACAGGGAATTCACCCCTCCACTTT. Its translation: CSAAPTGNSPLHF.

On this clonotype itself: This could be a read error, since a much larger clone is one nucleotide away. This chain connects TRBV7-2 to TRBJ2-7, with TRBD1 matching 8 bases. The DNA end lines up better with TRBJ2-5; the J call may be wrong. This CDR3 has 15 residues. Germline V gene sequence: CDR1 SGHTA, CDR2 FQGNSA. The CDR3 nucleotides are TGTGCCAGCAGCTTGAGGGACAGGAACCAAGAGACCCAGTACTTC. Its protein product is CASSLRDRNQETQYF.

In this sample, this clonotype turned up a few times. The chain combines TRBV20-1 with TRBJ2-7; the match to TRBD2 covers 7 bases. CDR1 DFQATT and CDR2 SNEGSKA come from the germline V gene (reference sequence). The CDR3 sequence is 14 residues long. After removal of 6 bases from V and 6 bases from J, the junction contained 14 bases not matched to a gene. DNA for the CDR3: TGCAGTGCCCCAGAGATCGCGGGAGAGACCGAGCAGTACTTC. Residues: CSAPEIAGETEQYF.